This TCR beta chain emerged from a study of T cell responses to AZD1222 COVID-19 vaccine. General observations from the study: Clonal diversity may have been underestimated in mostly white British donors. Rises in breadth and depth of Spike-specific TCRs came after two AZD1222 doses.

The CDR3 loop spans 16 amino acids. CDR1 MNHEY and CDR2 SVGEGT come from the germline V gene. The V segment lost 6 bases and the J segment 10 bases; nucleotides outside the gene matches: 10. Assay: immunoSEQ multiplex PCR; the TCRdb copy retains only in-frame clones and omits some. The table has about 110,000 clones, approximately 87% seen once. This clone was seen just once. The target antigen is unknown. This chain links TRBV6-2 or TRBV6-3 with TRBJ2-1; TRBD2 agrees at 15 bases. The sample here was peripheral blood, taken on day 0 of AZD1222 vaccination. This clonotype originated in an adult in good health. The CDR3 protein is CASSPWTSGRAMEQFF. CDR3 nucleotide sequence: TGTGCCAGCAGCCCCTGGACTAGCGGGAGGGCCATGGAGCAGTTCTTC.